The 19 T cell receptor beta chains listed next were all sequenced from one sample in a study of cytomegalovirus exposure and HLA in healthy donors. PCR involved 60 Vbeta and 13 Jbeta primers. Some clones are missing from TCRdb's copy, which holds only in-frame ones; the method was immunoSEQ multiplex PCR. The sample shows about 140,000 clones, 66% of them seen only once. Sequencing was done on a sample of PBMCs. The receptor source for this set is a woman aged 60-70 years in good health and CMV-seronegative.

This sequence joins TRBV5-4 and TRBJ2-2, with TRBD2 identical over 10 bases. The junction had 7 bases not matched to a gene; V was cut back by 0 bases and J by 5 bases. This CDR3 has 17 amino acids. The germline gives CDR1 SGHNT, CDR2 YYREEE (reference sequence). CDR3 sequence (DNA): TGTGCCAGCAGCTTGGGGCGAAGCGGGGGGGCTACCGGGGAGCTGTTTTTT. This codes for CASSLGRSGGATGELFF.

J is TRBJ2-3 and V is TRBV5-6, with D perhaps matching TRBD1 (6 bases). Germline V gene data show CDR1 as SGHDT and CDR2 as YYEEEE. V was clipped by 5 bases and J by 5 bases, with 15 bases between them. The CDR3 runs to 14 residues. The CDR3 protein is CASSFVNREDTQYF. CDR3 DNA sequence: TGTGCCAGCAGTTTCGTAAACAGGGAAGATACGCAGTATTTT.

The genes are TRBV6-6 and TRBJ2-1; perhaps TRBD2 as D (5 bases). The germline V gene encodes CDR1 MNHNY and CDR2 SVGAGI (reference sequence). The V and J ends lost 6 bases and 7 bases respectively, with 7 bases between them. The CDR3 runs 11 residues. The CDR3 loop reads CASSERNEQFF. The CDR3 bases are TGTGCCAGCAGCGAGCGGAATGAGCAGTTCTTC.

This clone was detected a few times. The chain couples TRBV6-5 to TRBJ2-7; 9 nucleotides align to TRBD1. The CDR3 loop spans 15 amino acids. Germline V gene lookup returns CDR1 MNHEY and CDR2 SVGAGI. V shed 6 bases and J 7 bases; nucleotides not matched to a gene: 13. The CDR3 nucleotides are TGTGCCAGCAGGTCCCTCGGGACAGGGTTTAGTGAGCAGTACTTC. Translation gives CASRSLGTGFSEQYF.

The J gene is TRBJ1-5, the V gene TRBV19, with 9 bases identical to TRBD1. V lost 1 base and J lost 0; bases outside the gene matches: 1. This CDR3 is built from 16 residues. The germline V gene encodes CDR1 LNHDA and CDR2 SQIVND (reference sequence). The CDR3 reads CASSIGTGDSNQPQHF. In DNA, the CDR3 is TGTGCCAGTAGTATAGGGACAGGGGATAGCAATCAGCCCCAGCATTTT.

As regards this clone: The limits of the CDR3 on the DNA are not certain, so only TCRdb's listed CDR3 is given. The rearrangement links TRBV7-9 to TRBJ2-5; the listed D gene, TRBD1, was not tested against the DNA. The germline V gene encodes CDR1 SEHNR and CDR2 FQNEAQ (reference sequence). The CDR3 sequence runs 16 residues, both termini included. The CDR3 loop reads CASSPFGPGGWETQYF.

This clone was picked up a small number of times. The chain joins TRBV12-5 to TRBJ2-3; a weak D match, TRBD2 (6 bases). This CDR3 region has 13 residues. Germline CDR1 is LGHNT and CDR2 is FRNRAP. V was pared by 6 bases and J by 7 bases, with 14 bases between. DNA for the CDR3: TGTGCTAGTGGCCTTGGACTATCAAATACGCAGTATTTT. This codes for CASGLGLSNTQYF. Supplemented by reference TRBV12-5 and TRBJ2-3, the full variable domain reads DARVTQTPRHKVTEMGQEVTMRCQPILGHNTVFWYRQTMMQGLELLAYFRNRAPLDDSGMPKDRFSAEMPDATLATLKIQPSEPRDSAVYFCASGLGLSNTQYFGPGTRLTVL.

Only one count was recorded for this clone. The gene calls are TRBV5-1 and TRBJ2-1, with TRBD2 as a possible D gene (5 bases). CDR1 and CDR2 (germline): SGHRS, YFSETQ. The CDR3 totals 13 residues. V lost 3 bases to trimming and J lost 8 bases, with 12 bases between them. The CDR3 is CASSYGLYDEQFF. In DNA form, the CDR3 reads TGCGCCAGCAGCTACGGACTTTACGATGAGCAGTTCTTC. Filled out from reference TRBV5-1 and TRBJ2-1, the complete variable domain reads KAGVTQTPRYLIKTRGQQVTLSCSPISGHRSVSWYQQTPGQGLQFLFEYFSETQRNKGNFPGRFSGRQFSNSRSEMNVSTLELGDSALYLCASSYGLYDEQFFGPGTRLTVL.

The rearrangement joins TRBV2 to TRBJ1-2, with D possibly TRBD1 on 5 matching bases. The CDR3 is 13 residues long. CDR1 SNHLY and CDR2 FYNNEI come from the germline V gene. Trimming removed 2 bases at V and 8 bases at J, with 12 bases between. Here the CDR3 reads CASSELGGGGYTF. The DNA of the CDR3 is TGTGCCAGCAGTGAACTGGGCGGGGGAGGCTACACCTTC.

This clone was counted a few times. This sequence joins TRBV6-6 and TRBJ2-1; TRBD2 matches at 10 bases. The CDR3 contains 15 residues. V gave up 2 bases and J gave up 9 bases; unmatched junction bases: 7. CDR1 and CDR2 from the germline V gene are MNHNY and SVGAGI (reference sequence). The CDR3: CASSYRTSGMGEQFF. DNA of the CDR3: TGTGCCAGCAGTTACCGTACTAGCGGGATGGGTGAGCAGTTCTTC.

The V call is TRBV7-3, the J call TRBJ1-1; D is uncertain. The V and J ends lost 2 bases and 2 bases respectively, with 6 bases between them. The CDR3 loop spans 13 amino acids. The germline gives CDR1 SGHTA, CDR2 FQGTGA. Here the CDR3 reads CASSLYFNTEAFF. The CDR3 DNA is TGTGCCAGCAGCTTATACTTTAACACTGAAGCTTTCTTT.

This clone has just a few counts. J is TRBJ2-5 and V is TRBV5-1; 7 nucleotides agree with TRBD2. CDR3 length: 16 residues. Trimming removed 3 bases from V and 1 base from J; junction bases left unmatched: 9. Looked up from germline, CDR1 is SGHRS and CDR2 is YFSETQ. CDR3 sequence reads: CASSSNVASGQETQYF. The CDR3 coding sequence is TGCGCCAGCAGCTCCAACGTGGCTAGCGGCCAAGAGACCCAGTACTTC.

This clone was seen more than once but under ten times. V is TRBV6-4 and J is TRBJ2-1; TRBD2 aligns across 11 bases. With V trimmed by 6 bases and J by 9 bases, 13 bases remained unmatched. CDR1 is MRHNA and CDR2 is SNTAGT in the germline V gene. The CDR3 has 16 amino acids. CDR3 nucleotides: TGTGCCAGCAGCCCGCTAGCGGGGGGCACCACGGGTGAGCAGTTCTTC. Translation: CASSPLAGGTTGEQFF.

The genes are TRBV5-1 and TRBJ1-5; unclear D gene. The CDR3 is 13 amino acids. V shed 0 bases and J shed 6 bases, with 7 bases lying between them. In germline, CDR1 is SGHRS, CDR2 YFSETQ. CDR3 amino acids: CASSLDPTQPQHF. In DNA form, the CDR3 reads TGCGCCAGCAGCTTGGACCCTACTCAGCCCCAGCATTTT.

CDR3: CASSRDRPEQFF. In DNA, the CDR3 is TGTGCCAGCAGCCGGGACAGGCCCGAGCAGTTCTTC. V gene TRBV28 combines with J gene TRBJ2-1; TRBD1 matches at 8 bases. The length of the CDR3 is 12 residues. Unmatched junction bases numbered 5, after V lost 6 bases and J lost 10 bases. Germline V gene lookup returns CDR1 MDHEN and CDR2 SYDVKM.

CDR3 DNA: TGTGCCAGCAGCGTAGACGCGGCCAACGGAAACACCATATATTTT. As protein: CASSVDAANGNTIYF. The J gene is TRBJ1-3, the V gene TRBV9; D remains unclear. CDR3 length: 15 amino acids. V lost 0 bases and J 4 bases, leaving 11 bases between the germline ends. Germline V gene lookup returns CDR1 SGDLS and CDR2 YYNGEE.

V gene TRBV4-3 combines with J gene TRBJ2-7; 12 nucleotides line up with TRBD2. The CDR3 totals 15 residues. J lost 3 bases, V lost 1 base, and 1 base had no gene match. The germline V gene has CDR1 LGHNA and CDR2 YSLEER. CDR3 coding DNA: TGCGCCAGCAGCCAAGGGACTAGCGGGATCTACGAGCAGTACTTC. Translated, it gives CASSQGTSGIYEQYF.

The CDR3 bases are TGTGCCAGCAGTGAGGACAGGCTTAACTATGGCTACACCTTC. Translating it yields CASSEDRLNYGYTF. The chain uses TRBV6-1 and TRBJ1-2; TRBD1 aligns across 7 bases. In germline, CDR1 is MNHNS, CDR2 SASEGT. This CDR3 is built from 14 residues. V shed 3 bases, J shed 1 base, and the junction held 2 bases outside the gene matches.

This chain links TRBV4-3 with TRBJ2-1, with a weak D call TRBD2 (6 bases). This CDR3 has 14 amino acids. Germline CDR1 LGHNA, CDR2 YSLEER. The DNA for the CDR3 is TGCGTCAGTCCGAAAATCGGGACTCAGAATGAGCAGTTCTTC. Its protein is CVSPKIGTQNEQFF.